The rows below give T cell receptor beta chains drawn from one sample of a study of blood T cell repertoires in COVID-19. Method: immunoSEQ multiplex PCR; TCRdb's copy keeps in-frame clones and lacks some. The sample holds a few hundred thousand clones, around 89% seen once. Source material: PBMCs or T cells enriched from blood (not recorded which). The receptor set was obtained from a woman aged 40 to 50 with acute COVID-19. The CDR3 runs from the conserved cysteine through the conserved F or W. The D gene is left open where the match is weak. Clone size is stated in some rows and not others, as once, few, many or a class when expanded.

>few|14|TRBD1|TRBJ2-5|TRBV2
CASSAGTGKETQYF
TGTGCCAGCAGTGCTGGGACAGGGAAAGAGACCCAGTACTTC
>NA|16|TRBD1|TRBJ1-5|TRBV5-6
CASSLNRGQSNQPQHF
TGTGCCAGCAGCTTGAACAGGGGACAAAGCAATCAGCCCCAGCATTTT
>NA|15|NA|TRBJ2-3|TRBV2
CASSAEGTSTDTQYF
TGTGCCAGCAGTGCCGAGGGCACTAGCACAGATACGCAGTATTTT
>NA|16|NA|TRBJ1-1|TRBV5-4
CASSPGRRAMNTEAFF
TGTGCCAGCAGCCCGGGGAGACGGGCGATGAACACTGAAGCTTTCTTT
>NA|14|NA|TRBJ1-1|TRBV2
CASSIRTVNTEAFF
TGTGCCAGCAGTATCAGGACAGTGAACACTGAAGCTTTCTTT
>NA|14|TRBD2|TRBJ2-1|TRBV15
CATSRSGGFNEQFF
TGTGCCACCAGCAGAAGCGGGGGCTTCAATGAGCAGTTCTTC
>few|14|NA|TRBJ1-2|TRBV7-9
CASSPSTAVYGYTF
TGTGCCAGCAGCCCCTCGACAGCTGTCTATGGCTACACCTTC
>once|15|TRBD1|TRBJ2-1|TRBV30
CAWSVRGGLGNEQFF
TGTGCCTGGAGTGTACGAGGGGGCCTTGGAAATGAGCAGTTCTTC
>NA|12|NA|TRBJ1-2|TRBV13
CASSADMDGYTF
TGTGCCAGCAGCGCCGACATGGATGGCTACACCTTC
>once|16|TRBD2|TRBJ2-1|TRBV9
CASSTTLAGLYNEQFF
TGTGCCAGCAGCACCACCCTAGCGGGATTATACAATGAGCAGTTCTTC
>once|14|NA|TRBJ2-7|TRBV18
CASSPAIGDYEQYF
TGTGCCAGCTCACCCGCTATAGGGGACTACGAGCAGTACTTC
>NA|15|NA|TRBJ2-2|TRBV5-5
CASSLTGGQTGELFF
TGTGCCAGCAGCCTTACGGGGGGCCAAACCGGGGAGCTGTTTTTT
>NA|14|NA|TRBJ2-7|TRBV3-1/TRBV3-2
CASSPEQDSYEQYF
TGTGCCAGCAGCCCCGAACAGGACTCCTACGAGCAGTACTTC
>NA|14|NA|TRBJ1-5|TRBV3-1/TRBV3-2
CASSQGEVFEPQHF
TGTGCCAGCAGCCAGGGGGAGGTTTTCGAGCCCCAGCATTTT
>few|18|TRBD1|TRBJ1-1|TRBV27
CASSLLSGLGTGNTEAFF
TGTGCCAGCAGTTTATTGTCAGGGTTGGGGACAGGGAACACTGAAGCTTTCTTT
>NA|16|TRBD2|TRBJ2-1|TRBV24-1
CATSDGGDPGGNEQFF
TGTGCCACCAGTGATGGGGGGGACCCTGGGGGCAATGAGCAGTTCTTC
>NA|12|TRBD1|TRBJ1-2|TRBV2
CASTGQGAGYTF
TGTGCCAGCACGGGACAGGGGGCCGGCTACACCTTC
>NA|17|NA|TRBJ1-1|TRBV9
CASSPRGLGVMNTEAFF
TGTGCCAGCAGCCCCCGAGGACTTGGGGTCATGAACACTGAAGCTTTCTTT
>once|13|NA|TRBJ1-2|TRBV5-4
CASSLGRDYGYTF
TGTGCCAGCAGCTTGGGACGGGACTATGGCTACACCTTC
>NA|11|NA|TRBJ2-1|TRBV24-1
CATSDRGEQFF
TGTGCCACCAGTGATAGGGGTGAGCAGTTCTTC
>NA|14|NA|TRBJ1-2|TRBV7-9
CASSFLSANYGYTF
TGTGCCAGCAGCTTCTTATCAGCTAACTATGGCTACACCTTC
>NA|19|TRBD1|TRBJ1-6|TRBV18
CASSRGTGLYGSYNSPLHF
TGTGCCAGCTCACGCGGGACAGGACTTTACGGCTCCTATAATTCACCCCTCCACTTT
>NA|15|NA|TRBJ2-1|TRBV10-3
CAISDPRHSYNEQFF
TGTGCCATCAGTGACCCGCGTCATTCCTACAATGAGCAGTTCTTC
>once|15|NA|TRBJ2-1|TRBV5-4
CASSLGGGSYNEQFF
TGTGCCAGCAGCTTGGGAGGGGGCTCCTACAATGAGCAGTTCTTC
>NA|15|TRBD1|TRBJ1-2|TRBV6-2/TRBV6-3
CASSYVDRGLYGYTF
TGTGCCAGCAGTTACGTGGACAGGGGGCTCTATGGCTACACCTTC
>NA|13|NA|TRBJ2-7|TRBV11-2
CASSLETPSEQYF
TGTGCCAGCAGCTTAGAAACTCCCTCGGAGCAGTACTTC
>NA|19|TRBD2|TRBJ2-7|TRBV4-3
CASSQDLAGRLGGSYEQYF
TGCGCCAGCAGCCAAGATCTAGCGGGGCGACTAGGGGGATCCTACGAGCAGTACTTC
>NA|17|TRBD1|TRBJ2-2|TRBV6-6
CASSRGAGTGIPGELFF
TGTGCCAGCAGTCGAGGAGCCGGGACAGGGATCCCCGGGGAGCTGTTTTTT
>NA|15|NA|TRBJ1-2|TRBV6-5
CASSPIRGSGYGYTF
TGTGCCAGCAGTCCAATTAGGGGTTCCGGCTATGGCTACACCTTC
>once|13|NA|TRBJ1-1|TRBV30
CAWEAGTNTEAFF
TGTGCCTGGGAGGCGGGAACGAACACTGAAGCTTTCTTT
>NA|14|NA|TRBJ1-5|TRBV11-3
CASSSGGLDQPQHF
TGTGCCAGCAGCTCGGGGGGCTTGGATCAGCCCCAGCATTTT